A single sample gave rise to the 32 T cell receptor beta chains below, sequenced in a study of control samples from healthy donors and cancer patients. Produced via immunoSEQ multiplex PCR; TCRdb's table is partial and in-frame only. The sample carries over 150,000 clones, more than 85% recorded once. The sequenced sample was blood. These receptors were taken from a woman in her forties in good health.

This clone was counted a single time. This sequence joins TRBV12-3 or TRBV12-4 and TRBJ2-7; D remains unclear. Trimming removed 5 bases at V and 2 bases at J, with 7 bases between. The CDR3 covers 12 residues. DNA for the CDR3: TGTGCCAGCAGTCCCAGTCCCTACGAGCAGTACTTC. This sequence encodes CASSPSPYEQYF.

This clone was counted between two and nine times. The V gene is TRBV6-4, the J gene TRBJ1-1, with a weak D call TRBD1 (6 bases). Germline V gene data show CDR1 as MRHNA and CDR2 as SNTAGT. The V and J ends lost 0 bases and 13 bases respectively, with 18 bases between them. This CDR3 is built from 14 residues. CDR3 coding DNA: TGTGCCAGCAGTGACTCGTCCGGAGGGGGGAAGAGTTTCTTT. This codes for CASSDSSGGGKSFF.

The rearrangement uses TRBV19 and TRBJ1-2, with D tentatively TRBD1 (6 bases). Per the germline V gene, CDR1 is LNHDA and CDR2 is SQIVND (reference sequence). The CDR3 runs 13 residues. The V gene lost 6 bases and the J gene lost 4 bases, with 12 bases spanning the gap. The CDR3 spells CASSPGQIYGYTF. The CDR3 coding sequence is TGTGCCAGTAGCCCCGGACAGATCTATGGCTACACCTTC. Supplemented by reference TRBV19 and TRBJ1-2, the full variable domain reads DGGITQSPKYLFRKEGQNVTLSCEQNLNHDAMYWYRQDPGQGLRLIYYSQIVNDFQKGDIAEGYSVSREKKESFPLTVTSAQKNPTAFYLCASSPGQIYGYTFGSGTRLTVV.

This chain uses TRBV2 with TRBJ2-3; the match to TRBD2 covers 14 bases. This CDR3 comprises 19 residues. Germline loops: CDR1 SNHLY, CDR2 FYNNEI. The V and J ends lost 6 bases and 0 bases, in that order; junction bases with no gene match: 11. CDR3 loop: CASSADRLAGGDSTDTQYF. DNA for the CDR3: TGTGCCAGCAGCGCTGATAGACTAGCGGGGGGGGATAGCACAGATACGCAGTATTTT.

The chain carries TRBV6-6 and TRBJ1-6; 9 bases fit TRBD1. CDR3 length equals 16 residues. With V trimmed by 4 bases and J by 7 bases, 8 bases remained unmatched. Per the germline V gene, CDR1 is MNHNY and CDR2 is SVGAGI (reference sequence). This CDR3 is CASSWDRDSSNSPLHF. The DNA for the CDR3 is TGTGCCAGCAGTTGGGACAGGGACAGCTCAAATTCACCCCTCCACTTT.

The J gene is TRBJ2-2, the V gene TRBV14, with 12 bases identical to TRBD2. Trimming cost V 2 bases and J 3 bases; bases outside gene matches: 4. Germline V lookup: CDR1 SGHDN, CDR2 FVKESK. The CDR3 covers 17 residues. DNA for the CDR3: TGTGCCAGCAGCCAACGACTAGCGGGGGCCTACACCGGGGAGCTGTTTTTT. Amino acid sequence: CASSQRLAGAYTGELFF.

The chain couples TRBV29-1 to TRBJ2-3; TRBD2 matches 8 bases. The V segment lost 0 bases and the J segment 1 base; nucleotides outside the gene matches: 3. The germline V gene has CDR1 SQVTM and CDR2 ANQGSEA. The CDR3 length is 15 residues. The CDR3 DNA is TGCAGCGTTGAAGAAGAAGCGGGGGGCACAGATACGCAGTATTTT. Translating it yields CSVEEEAGGTDTQYF.

The chain recombines TRBV5-1 with TRBJ2-2; no firm D call. V shed 4 bases and J shed 3 bases, with 1 base lying between them. The CDR3 length is 11 residues. Germline V gene sequence: CDR1 SGHRS, CDR2 YFSETQ. CDR3 region: CASSDTGELFF. CDR3 in DNA: TGCGCCAGCAGCGACACCGGGGAGCTGTTTTTT.

The chain recombines TRBV7-9 with TRBJ1-1, with D perhaps TRBD1 (6 bases). The germline V gene encodes CDR1 SEHNR and CDR2 FQNEAQ (reference sequence). CDR3 length: 13 residues. Trimming left V 3 bases short and J 3 bases short, with 8 bases between. CDR3 region: CASSFYRDTEAFF. The CDR3 region has the DNA TGTGCCAGCAGCTTCTACAGGGACACTGAAGCTTTCTTT.

The sample holds one count of this clone. The chain combines TRBV3-1 (or the pseudogene TRBV3-2) with TRBJ2-1, with 10 bases lining up with TRBD2. Germline V lookup: CDR1 LGHDT, CDR2 YNNKEL (reference sequence). The length of the CDR3 is 16 residues. V trimming: 1 base; J trimming: 7 bases; junction bases outside the gene matches: 7. CDR3 sequence reads: CASSQGTAGGLNEQFF. Written as DNA, the CDR3 is TGTGCCAGCAGCCAAGGTACAGCGGGGGGGCTAAATGAGCAGTTCTTC.

J is TRBJ2-7 and V is TRBV6-5, with D maybe TRBD2 (5 bases). The CDR3 is made up of 15 amino acids. Trimming removed 6 bases from V and 0 bases from J, with 15 bases in between. CDR1 and CDR2 (germline): MNHEY, SVGAGI. CDR3 protein: CASSEGGASSYEQYF. The DNA for the CDR3 is TGTGCCAGCAGCGAGGGTGGTGCTAGCTCCTACGAGCAGTACTTC.

Only one count was recorded for this clone. This chain links TRBV6-2 or TRBV6-3 with TRBJ2-3; D is unresolved. The V end lost 5 bases, the J end lost 4 bases, and 19 bases lay between the germline ends. The CDR3 runs to 16 residues. CDR1 and CDR2 from the germline V gene are MNHEY and SVGEGT. The CDR3 DNA follows: TGTGCCAGCAGTCCGCCCCCGGGCCACTCGCCAGATACGCAGTATTTT. Amino acids: CASSPPPGHSPDTQYF.

This chain links TRBV19 with TRBJ2-7; 13 bases fit TRBD2. CDR1 and CDR2 (germline): LNHDA, SQIVND (reference sequence). The trim removed 4 bases at V and 5 bases at J, leaving 2 bases unmatched. The CDR3 is made up of 14 amino acids. DNA of the CDR3: TGTGCCAGTAGTAAGACTAGCGGGGGGCACGAGCAGTACTTC. Translation gives CASSKTSGGHEQYF.

This clone was seen only a few times. The chain has TRBV2 and TRBJ2-7; D unresolved. V gave up 2 bases and J gave up 1 base, with 3 bases separating them. CDR1 and CDR2 from the germline V gene are SNHLY and FYNNEI. CDR3 length: 12 amino acids. The DNA for the CDR3 is TGTGCCAGCAGTGAACAGTCCTACGAGCAGTACTTC. This sequence encodes CASSEQSYEQYF.

J is TRBJ1-2 and V is TRBV11-2; weak D call: TRBD1 (5 bases). V shed 1 base and J shed 5 bases, with 26 bases lying between them. CDR3 length equals 19 residues. The germline V gene encodes CDR1 SGHAT and CDR2 FQNNGV. The CDR3 protein is CASSLVGTPEGLNPYGYTF. CDR3 DNA sequence: TGTGCCAGCAGCTTAGTAGGGACCCCTGAGGGGTTAAACCCATATGGCTACACCTTC.

The V call is TRBV5-1, the J call TRBJ2-7; D is tentatively TRBD1 or TRBD2 (5 bases each). The CDR3 has 16 amino acids. V was shortened by 0 bases and J by 0 bases, with 13 bases between the two germline ends. Germline V gene data show CDR1 as SGHRS and CDR2 as YFSETQ. The CDR3 nucleotides are TGCGCCAGCAGCTTGGCCTGGTCAGGGAGCTCCTACGAGCAGTACTTC. Translating gives CASSLAWSGSSYEQYF.

This clone was counted only a few times. The chain is built from TRBV27 and TRBJ1-2, with D unclear. The germline CDR1 and CDR2 sequences are MNHEY and SMNVEV (reference sequence). V gave up 4 bases and J gave up 6 bases, with 12 bases separating them. This CDR3 comprises 13 residues. The CDR3 reads CASSSEIRDGYTF. CDR3 DNA sequence: TGTGCCAGCAGTTCGGAGATTCGTGATGGCTACACCTTC.

This clone appeared once. The genes are TRBV6-1 and TRBJ1-2, with D hard to call. Germline CDR1 and CDR2: MNHNS and SASEGT. The CDR3 sequence is 17 residues long. V was clipped by 1 base and J by 4 bases, with 19 bases between them. The CDR3 here is CASSEVRQRTTSYGYTF. Written as DNA, the CDR3 is TGTGCCAGCAGTGAAGTGCGTCAGCGTACCACCTCCTATGGCTACACCTTC.

The chain links TRBV3-1 (or the pseudogene TRBV3-2) to TRBJ2-1, with D possibly TRBD1 on 6 matching bases. CDR1 and CDR2 (germline): LGHDT, YNNKEL (reference sequence). CDR3 length equals 14 residues. V was shortened by 3 bases and J by 0 bases, with 6 bases between the two germline ends. The CDR3 DNA follows: TGTGCCAGCAGCCAGGACAGCTCCTACAATGAGCAGTTCTTC. Translation gives CASSQDSSYNEQFF.

The chain uses TRBV5-1 and TRBJ1-4; the D gene is possibly TRBD1 (5 bases). CDR1 is SGHRS and CDR2 is YFSETQ in the germline V gene. V was cut by 4 bases and J by 6 bases, with 13 bases left in between. The CDR3 totals 14 residues. The CDR3 loop reads CASSGTPGDEKLFF. In DNA, the CDR3 is TGCGCCAGCAGCGGGACCCCGGGGGATGAAAAACTGTTTTTT.

The genes are TRBV13 and TRBJ2-5; TRBD1 aligns across 7 bases. With V trimmed by 5 bases and J by 4 bases, 10 bases remained unmatched. Looked up from germline, CDR1 is PRHDT and CDR2 is FYEKMQ (reference sequence). The CDR3 runs 15 residues. The CDR3 region is CASSQRQGFGETQYF. CDR3 bases: TGTGCCAGCAGCCAACGACAGGGATTTGGAGAGACCCAGTACTTC.

This chain connects TRBV7-2 to TRBJ1-1; weak D call: TRBD1 (5 bases). From germline, CDR1 is SGHTA and CDR2 FQGNSA. The length of the CDR3 is 13 residues. Deletions cut 1 base from V and 3 bases from J, with 6 bases between. The CDR3 region has the DNA TGTGCCAGCAGCTTAGGACAGTACACTGAAGCTTTCTTT. Its protein product is CASSLGQYTEAFF.

This clone is a singleton in its sample. The rearrangement joins TRBV3-1 (or the pseudogene TRBV3-2) to TRBJ1-4, with D uncertain. The CDR3 spans 14 residues. The germline CDR1 and CDR2 sequences are LGHDT and YNNKEL (reference sequence). Trimming pared 5 bases from V and 8 bases from J, leaving 15 bases between. CDR3: CASSKRVVDEKLFF. Written as DNA, the CDR3 is TGTGCCAGCAGCAAAAGGGTAGTGGACGAAAAACTGTTTTTT.

V is TRBV6-5 and J is TRBJ1-3, with TRBD1 matching over 7 bases. This CDR3 is 12 amino acids long. Germline-derived CDR1 and CDR2 are MNHEY and SVGAGI. J was trimmed by 2 bases and V by 9 bases; bases with no gene match: 1. CDR3 sequence reads: CASTGAGNTIYF. For the CDR3, the DNA is TGTGCCAGTACAGGGGCTGGAAACACCATATATTTT.

The chain links TRBV7-9 to TRBJ1-3, with a tentative D call TRBD1 (6 bases). CDR1 and CDR2 from the germline V gene are SEHNR and FQNEAQ (reference sequence). Trimming stripped 6 bases from V and 1 base from J, with 10 bases between. The CDR3 spans 14 residues. The CDR3, as DNA: TGTGCCAGCAGACAACAGGGTTCTGGAAACACCATATATTTT. Protein: CASRQQGSGNTIYF.

This chain joins TRBV4-1 and TRBJ1-3; D is uncertain. The length of the CDR3 is 13 residues. The germline V and J ends were trimmed by 2 bases and 3 bases, with 5 bases remaining between them. Germline CDR1 is MGHRA and CDR2 is YSYEKL. In nucleotides, the CDR3 is TGCGCCAGCAGCCAATCGTTTGGAAACACCATATATTTT. Translating it yields CASSQSFGNTIYF.

The rearrangement links TRBV29-1 to TRBJ1-1; 7 bases map to TRBD1. Trimming removed 2 bases from V and 4 bases from J; junction bases left unmatched: 4. This CDR3 region has 13 residues. The V gene's germline CDR1 is SQVTM and CDR2 ANQGSEA. The CDR3 protein is CSVERGLGTEAFF. Written as DNA, the CDR3 is TGCAGCGTTGAAAGGGGGCTGGGCACTGAAGCTTTCTTT.

The chain combines TRBV10-3 with TRBJ1-2; 12 bases agree with TRBD1. Trimming removed 4 bases from V and 8 bases from J; junction bases left unmatched: 11. Germline V lookup: CDR1 ENHRY, CDR2 SYGVKD. CDR3 size: 16 residues. CDR3 loop: CAISVPTGTGGEGYTF. CDR3 DNA: TGTGCCATCAGTGTGCCTACCGGGACAGGGGGCGAGGGCTACACCTTC.

This chain links TRBV5-6 with TRBJ1-2; D not resolved. V was pared by 3 bases and J by 3 bases, with 18 bases between. In germline, CDR1 is SGHDT, CDR2 YYEEEE. There are 16 residues in the CDR3. The CDR3 reads CASSSGAFATDYGYTF. CDR3 bases: TGTGCCAGCAGCTCTGGCGCGTTCGCGACGGACTATGGCTACACCTTC.

V is TRBV6-5 and J is TRBJ1-2, with D maybe TRBD1 (6 bases). This CDR3 has 15 amino acids. The germline V and J ends were trimmed by 4 bases and 7 bases, with 19 bases remaining between them. CDR1 is MNHEY, CDR2 SVGAGI, per germline. CDR3 in amino acids: CASSSAGTPTGGYTF. Written as DNA, the CDR3 is TGTGCCAGCAGTTCAGCCGGGACACCAACCGGTGGCTACACCTTC.

This clone was seen once. V usage is TRBV3-1 (or the pseudogene TRBV3-2) and J usage is TRBJ1-4; TRBD1 aligns across 8 bases. This CDR3 region has 15 residues. Germline V gene lookup returns CDR1 LGHDT and CDR2 YNNKEL (reference sequence). J lost 4 bases, V lost 4 bases, and 5 bases had no gene match. The CDR3 reads CASSPDRGNNEKLFF. The CDR3 region has the DNA TGTGCCAGCAGCCCAGACAGGGGTAATAATGAAAAACTGTTTTTT.

The sample holds a few counts of this clone. The chain uses TRBV9 and TRBJ1-1, with 9 bases fitting TRBD1. This CDR3 has 15 amino acids. J lost 4 bases, V lost 4 bases, and 8 bases had no gene match. The germline gives CDR1 SGDLS, CDR2 YYNGEE. CDR3 bases: TGTGCCAGCAGCTCTGGGGACAGGGAGGGCACTGAAGCTTTCTTT. Protein product: CASSSGDREGTEAFF. Full variable domain (missing parts from reference TRBV9 and TRBJ1-1): DSGVTQTPKHLITATGQRVTLRCSPRSGDLSVYWYQQSLDQGLQFLIQYYNGEERAKGNILERFSAQQFPDLHSELNLSSLELGDSALYFCASSSGDREGTEAFFGQGTRLTVV.